This record covers a single T cell receptor (beta chain). Its target is not known. This entry belongs to a study of T cell responses to AZD1222 COVID-19 vaccine. Findings and caveats of the study: The breadth and depth of Spike-specific TCRs increased once two AZD1222 doses had been given. Spike regions recognized by vaccine-associated CD4 TCRs spanned the protein, led by 160-218 and 743-854. Regions left unmutated in variants are reportedly the target of nearly half of spike-specific TCRs.

Both about-4-week and about-12-week second-dose recipients were combined. The data were produced by immunoSEQ multiplex PCR, yet TCRdb's version contains in-frame clones alone and is incomplete. In the table there are about 200,000 clones, approximately 90% of which are singletons. This receptor was obtained from an adult who received the AZD1222 COVID-19 vaccine. Material: peripheral blood, obtained 28 days after the second AZD1222 dose.

The CDR3 region has the DNA TGTGCCAGCAGCTTAAGGGGACTAGCGGTGCAGTTCTTC. Translated, it gives CASSLRGLAVQFF. The rearrangement joins TRBV7-3 to TRBJ2-1; 11 bases match TRBD2. This CDR3 contains 13 residues. With 1 base clipped from V and 12 bases from J, the junction kept 2 bases outside the gene matches. The germline gives CDR1 SGHTA, CDR2 FQGTGA.